The T cell receptor (beta chain) under discussion was sequenced for a study of blood T cells in healthy people across ages. Primed by a sample-barcoded 5' primer and a J-beta primer mix, a second PCR proceeded for about 7 to 11 cycles. TCRdb redid the calling of the 5' RACE reads with MiXCR, one entry per CDR3 protein. The sample yields 700,000 or so distinct CDR3 sequences, 40% to 45% seen once. At least ten counts were recorded for this clonotype. The CDR3 runs to 12 residues. Germline CDR1 is SGHRS and CDR2 is YFSETQ. V lost 4 bases to trimming and J lost 4 bases, with 9 bases between them. All donors came from Russia, were Caucasian and healthy, and spanned ages about 6 to 90.

The source material was blood. V gene TRBV5-1 combines with J gene TRBJ2-7; D is unclear. The origin of this receptor is an elderly man in good health. Here the CDR3 DNA reads TGCGCCAGCAGCCCCGACACTTACGAGCAGTACTTC. This sequence encodes CASSPDTYEQYF.